The 17 T cell receptor beta chains below were found in one sample sequenced in a study of vaccination effects on CD4 cells after COVID-19. Sequencing used immunoSEQ multiplex PCR; TCRdb keeps in-frame clones, though not all of them. The sample holds about 45,000 clones; roughly two thirds are singletons and the top ten take roughly 30%. Expansion of antigen-specific CD4+ T cells with viral peptide pools was carried out by the ViraFEST assay before sequencing. Following 10 days of culture, CD4+ T cells were isolated. PCR confirmed that the person was infected with SARS-CoV-2 between March and December 2020. Antigens for these TCRs are unknown. The source was CD4+ T cells from PBMCs cultured with a peptide pool, collected before COVID-19 vaccination. Receptors were obtained from a human donor who had a prior SARS-CoV-2 infection.

The genes are TRBV12-3 or TRBV12-4 and TRBJ2-7; 9 nucleotides align to TRBD2. The CDR3 is made up of 12 amino acids. Trimming at V came to 6 bases and at J to 3 bases, leaving 0 bases not matched to a gene. The chain's CDR3 is CASRTSGYEQYF. CDR3 nucleotides: TGTGCCAGCAGGACTAGCGGCTACGAGCAGTACTTC.

About this clone: The CDR3 ends on some other residue instead of the conserved phenylalanine or tryptophan, so this is likely a read error. No DNA is shown, since the ends of the CDR3 on it are uncertain; the CDR3 is the one TCRdb lists. The chain is built from TRBV20-1 and TRBJ2-7; the table's TRBD2 call for D was not verified on the DNA. Per the germline V gene, CDR1 is DFQATT and CDR2 is SNEGSKA (reference sequence). The length of the CDR3 is 11 amino acids, counting both ends. CDR3 sequence reads: CSAKDRDYNIL.

This clone has only one observation. The J gene is TRBJ2-7, the V gene TRBV27, with D maybe TRBD2 (5 bases). Germline CDR1 reads MNHEY; CDR2 reads SMNVEV (reference sequence). Deletions cut 4 bases from V and 2 bases from J, with 6 bases between. This CDR3 has 12 residues. CDR3 protein: CASSSTTYEQYF. The DNA of the CDR3 is TGTGCCAGCAGTTCGACTACCTACGAGCAGTACTTC.

This clone occurred a few times. The J gene is TRBJ1-6, the V gene TRBV18; D is unresolved. V shed 1 base and J shed 0 bases, with 19 bases lying between them. The CDR3 sequence is 20 residues long. The germline V gene encodes CDR1 KGHSH and CDR2 LQKENI. The CDR3 reads CASSPRRAKPVSSYNSPLHF. CDR3 nucleotide sequence: TGTGCCAGCTCACCACGGAGGGCCAAACCGGTGAGCTCCTATAATTCACCCCTCCACTTT.

This clone has a handful of counts. The genes are TRBV9 and TRBJ2-1; possibly TRBD2 for D (5 bases). This CDR3 is 15 amino acids long. The ends were cut back, 0 bases at V and 3 bases at J, with 10 bases in the middle. Germline lookup yields CDR1 SGDLS and CDR2 YYNGEE. The CDR3 region is CASSVGGGGYNEQFF. The CDR3 coding sequence is TGTGCCAGCAGCGTAGGAGGAGGCGGCTACAATGAGCAGTTCTTC.

The CDR3 region has the DNA TGCGCCAGCAGCCAAGAGAGCTTGGAGGGGGCTGAAGCTTTCTTT. Its protein is CASSQESLEGAEAFF. The rearrangement uses TRBV4-3 and TRBJ1-1, with a possible D match to TRBD1 (6 bases). The CDR3 has 15 amino acids. Germline CDR1 reads LGHNA; CDR2 reads YSLEER. Trimming removed 0 bases from V and 6 bases from J, with 14 bases in between.

This clone was seen a handful of times. The rearrangement uses TRBV6-5 and TRBJ1-4; possibly TRBD1 for D (6 bases). The germline V gene has CDR1 MNHEY and CDR2 SVGAGI. The CDR3 covers 15 residues. Trimming stripped 5 bases from V and 6 bases from J, with 16 bases between. In DNA form, the CDR3 reads TGTGCCAGCAGTAGAAGGGGGGCTAATGATGAAAAACTGTTTTTT. Protein product: CASSRRGANDEKLFF.

The chain combines TRBV11-1 with TRBJ2-5; D remains ambiguous. The CDR3 loop spans 12 amino acids. With 5 bases removed from V and 11 bases from J, the gap between germline ends came to 15 bases. CDR1 SGHAT and CDR2 FQDESV come from the germline V gene (reference sequence). The CDR3 reads CASSVKDPPQYF. The CDR3 DNA sequence: TGTGCCAGCAGCGTAAAGGACCCGCCGCAGTACTTC.

The chain joins TRBV5-1 to TRBJ1-1; D gene ambiguous. The CDR3 runs 14 residues. The germline V gene has CDR1 SGHRS and CDR2 YFSETQ. Trimming took off 1 base at V and 5 bases at J, with 12 bases between the two ends. CDR3 region: CASSLFTEGTEAFF. CDR3 DNA: TGCGCCAGCAGCTTGTTTACAGAGGGAACTGAAGCTTTCTTT.

V gene TRBV4-3 combines with J gene TRBJ2-7; D uncertain. Deletions cut 6 bases from V and 5 bases from J, with 17 bases between. The CDR3 sequence is 14 residues long. Germline CDR1 and CDR2: LGHNA and YSLEER. The DNA for the CDR3 is TGCGCCAGCAGAGAGAGTAGGGAAAACCACGAGCAGTACTTC. Translated, it gives CASRESRENHEQYF.

The J gene is TRBJ2-3, the V gene TRBV2; possible D gene TRBD1, 5 bases. The length of the CDR3 is 16 residues. Looked up from germline, CDR1 is SNHLY and CDR2 is FYNNEI. Trimming took 6 bases from V and 1 from J, leaving 17 bases between them. The CDR3 nucleotides are TGTGCCAGCAGACTCCCCCAGGGCAGGGGCACAGATACGCAGTATTTT. Its protein product is CASRLPQGRGTDTQYF.

This clone was seen a few times. The CDR3 region is CASSLDFDYGYTF. The CDR3, as DNA: TGCGCCAGCAGCTTGGATTTTGACTATGGCTACACCTTC. The J gene is TRBJ1-2, the V gene TRBV5-1; no firm D call. CDR3 length equals 13 residues. Trimming shortened V by 0 bases and J by 3 bases, and 6 bases separated the two germline ends. Per germline, CDR1 SGHRS and CDR2 YFSETQ.

A single count supports this clone. The chain uses TRBV20-1 and TRBJ2-5; TRBD1 matches 8 bases. Germline V gene sequence: CDR1 DFQATT, CDR2 SNEGSKA (reference sequence). This CDR3 comprises 14 residues. With V trimmed by 3 bases and J by 5 bases, 8 bases remained unmatched. In DNA form, the CDR3 reads TGCAGTGCTAGTGCCCCGACAGGGGTCGAGACCCAGTACTTC. Protein: CSASAPTGVETQYF.

The chain links TRBV9 to TRBJ2-7; 9 nucleotides match TRBD2. This CDR3 is built from 16 residues. Trimming removed 5 bases from V and 3 bases from J; junction bases left unmatched: 12. The germline V gene has CDR1 SGDLS and CDR2 YYNGEE. CDR3 nucleotides: TGTGCCAGCAGTAGGGGCGTGTCTAGCGGGGACTACGAGCAGTACTTC. Protein product: CASSRGVSSGDYEQYF.

The J gene is TRBJ2-5, the V gene TRBV7-2, with D unclear. V was trimmed by 5 bases and J by 9 bases, leaving 19 bases between them. Germline V gene data show CDR1 as SGHTA and CDR2 as FQGNSA. This CDR3 spans 14 amino acids. CDR3 protein: CASSKAWEETAQYF. The CDR3 nucleotides are TGTGCCAGCAGCAAAGCTTGGGAAGAGACGGCCCAGTACTTC.

The rearrangement joins TRBV7-9 to TRBJ2-5; the D gene is possibly TRBD2 (6 bases). The CDR3 is 13 residues long. The germline V gene encodes CDR1 SEHNR and CDR2 FQNEAQ (reference sequence). Trimming stripped 8 bases from V and 2 bases from J, with 12 bases between. The CDR3 is CASVRDSQETQYF. As DNA, the CDR3 is TGTGCCAGCGTCCGGGACTCTCAAGAGACCCAGTACTTC. Full variable domain (remainder filled in from reference TRBV7-9 and TRBJ2-5): DTGVSQNPRHKITKRGQNVTFRCDPISEHNRLYWYRQTLGQGPEFLTYFQNEAQLEKSRLLSDRFSAERPKGSFSTLEIQRTEQGDSAMYLCASVRDSQETQYFGPGTRLLVL.

This clone turned up a few times. The chain combines TRBV14 with TRBJ1-4; 10 bases are shared with TRBD1. The length of the CDR3 is 17 residues. Per the germline V gene, CDR1 is SGHDN and CDR2 is FVKESK. The J segment lost 1 base and the V segment lost 5 bases, leaving 7 bases of the junction unmatched. The CDR3 bases are TGTGCCAGCAGCTCTTGGACAGGGGGAGGAACTAATGAAAAACTGTTTTTT. It translates to CASSSWTGGGTNEKLFF.